Each of the 32 T cell receptor beta chains below was sequenced from the same sample in a study of technical replicates of blood from several donors. Clones were read by immunoSEQ multiplex PCR, and TCRdb kept only the in-frame ones, dropping some. The sample lists 85,000 to 100,000 clones; nearly 95% were seen once. Material for sequencing was T cells isolated from PBMCs. These receptor sequences come from a human donor in good health.

In its sample, this clone was seen once. The rearrangement links TRBV27 to TRBJ2-7, with 9 bases that match TRBD1. V shed 6 bases and J 3 bases; nucleotides not matched to a gene: 12. Germline V gives CDR1 MNHEY, CDR2 SMNVEV (reference sequence). CDR3 length equals 16 residues. The CDR3, as DNA: TGTGCCAGCAGGGGAATTGGGAGACAGGGGGGCTACGAGCAGTACTTC. This sequence encodes CASRGIGRQGGYEQYF.

The chain uses TRBV5-4 and TRBJ1-1; 9 nucleotides align to TRBD1. This CDR3 spans 14 amino acids. V dropped 2 bases and J dropped 4; count of bases not matched to a gene: 3. The V gene's germline CDR1 is SGHNT and CDR2 YYREEE (reference sequence). CDR3 loop: CASSLQGALTEAFF. The CDR3 region has the DNA TGTGCCAGCAGCTTACAGGGGGCGCTCACTGAAGCTTTCTTT.

This clone was recorded once. The rearrangement uses TRBV2 and TRBJ1-2; 8 nucleotides align to TRBD1. CDR1 is SNHLY, CDR2 FYNNEI, per germline. This CDR3 is built from 16 residues. V trimming: 8 bases; J trimming: 0 bases; junction bases outside the gene matches: 11. The CDR3 sequence: CASHGHLGQANYGYTF. The CDR3 DNA follows: TGTGCCAGCCACGGCCATTTGGGACAGGCTAACTATGGCTACACCTTC.

The gene calls are TRBV6-1 and TRBJ2-7; D gene unclear. This CDR3 is built from 12 residues. V lost 3 bases and J lost 0, with 3 bases in between. Germline V gene lookup returns CDR1 MNHNS and CDR2 SASEGT. The CDR3 region has the DNA TGTGCCAGCAGTGACAGCTCCTACGAGCAGTACTTC. This gives the protein CASSDSSYEQYF.

V usage is TRBV28 and J usage is TRBJ2-7, with 8 bases fitting TRBD1. The CDR3 is 12 amino acids. Trimming took 10 bases from V and 4 from J; bases not matched to a gene: 6. Germline V gene lookup returns CDR1 MDHEN and CDR2 SYDVKM. The CDR3 protein is CATRTGSYEQYF. CDR3 in DNA: TGTGCCACCAGGACAGGGTCTTACGAGCAGTACTTC.

This clone was seen once. The J gene is TRBJ2-7, the V gene TRBV5-4; TRBD2 matches at 10 bases. With V trimmed by 3 bases and J by 3 bases, 6 bases remained unmatched. Germline V gene data show CDR1 as SGHNT and CDR2 as YYREEE (reference sequence). The CDR3 loop spans 15 amino acids. CDR3: CASSSIAGGLYEQYF. CDR3 sequence (DNA): TGTGCCAGCAGCTCCATAGCGGGGGGCCTCTACGAGCAGTACTTC.

The gene calls are TRBV7-9 and TRBJ1-4; 9 bases agree with TRBD1. The CDR3 is made up of 14 amino acids. The junction had 13 bases not matched to a gene; V was cut back by 5 bases and J by 15 bases. In germline, CDR1 is SEHNR, CDR2 FQNEAQ (reference sequence). The CDR3 nucleotides are TGTGCCAGCAGCCCCGGACAGGGGCACTCACGGATGTTTTTT. It is translated as CASSPGQGHSRMFF.

The chain is built from TRBV7-6 and TRBJ2-1, with D possibly matching TRBD1 (6 bases). Per germline, CDR1 SGHVS and CDR2 FNYEAQ. This CDR3 is built from 14 residues. V was pared by 2 bases and J by 3 bases, with 8 bases between. CDR3 sequence: CASSLQGIYNEQFF. The CDR3 nucleotides are TGTGCCAGCAGCTTACAGGGGATCTACAATGAGCAGTTCTTC.

The chain couples TRBV19 to TRBJ2-6; 7 nucleotides line up with TRBD1. V shed 6 bases and J 2 bases; nucleotides not matched to a gene: 4. Germline-derived CDR1 and CDR2 are LNHDA and SQIVND (reference sequence). This CDR3 contains 15 residues. CDR3: CASRETGAGANVLTF. CDR3 sequence (DNA): TGTGCCAGTAGGGAAACAGGGGCTGGGGCCAACGTCCTGACTTTC.

J is TRBJ1-1 and V is TRBV6-5; TRBD1 is a possible D gene (6 bases). The germline CDR1 and CDR2 sequences are MNHEY and SVGAGI. V was shortened by 9 bases and J by 0 bases, with 14 bases between the two germline ends. The CDR3 covers 14 residues. CDR3 in DNA: TGTGCCAGTGTAAGGGACACCATGAACACTGAAGCTTTCTTT. Translated: CASVRDTMNTEAFF.

The rearrangement uses TRBV29-1 and TRBJ1-1; D ambiguous. The CDR3 loop spans 11 amino acids. Between the trimmed V and J ends, which lost 2 bases and 5 bases, there was a span of 6 bases. In germline, CDR1 is SQVTM, CDR2 ANQGSEA. This CDR3 is CSVESGTEAFF. The CDR3 coding sequence is TGCAGCGTTGAAAGCGGTACTGAAGCTTTCTTT.

In its sample, this clone was seen once. This sequence joins TRBV28 and TRBJ1-2; 7 bases are a match to TRBD1. Germline trimming cut 2 bases from V and 2 bases from J; bases unmatched to any gene: 2. Germline loops: CDR1 MDHEN, CDR2 SYDVKM. The CDR3 consists of 14 residues. The CDR3, as DNA: TGTGCCAGCAGTTTAAGGGGGCCCAACTATGGCTACACCTTC. This translates into CASSLRGPNYGYTF.

The genes are TRBV19 and TRBJ1-1; no clear D gene. The CDR3 consists of 15 residues. Germline lookup yields CDR1 LNHDA and CDR2 SQIVND (reference sequence). V lost 2 bases and J lost 1, with 11 bases in between. This chain's CDR3 is CASSILGVGNTEAFF. CDR3 in DNA: TGTGCCAGTAGTATACTCGGGGTGGGGAACACTGAAGCTTTCTTT.

The chain couples TRBV4-1 to TRBJ1-4; 12 bases are a match to TRBD1. CDR3 length: 16 amino acids. V lost 1 base, J lost 5 bases, and 2 bases stayed unmatched. From germline, CDR1 is MGHRA and CDR2 YSYEKL. The CDR3 is CASSQVGTGGNEKLFF. The CDR3 DNA sequence: TGCGCCAGCAGCCAAGTAGGGACAGGGGGCAATGAAAAACTGTTTTTT.

Here the CDR3 reads CASIPRTGSGDTQYF. The CDR3, as DNA: TGTGCCAGCATCCCCCGGACAGGGTCGGGAGATACGCAGTATTTT. The V and J genes are TRBV6-5 and TRBJ2-3, with 8 bases that match TRBD1. The CDR3 is 15 amino acids. Germline CDR1 is MNHEY and CDR2 is SVGAGI. J was trimmed by 5 bases and V by 7 bases; bases with no gene match: 11.

V is TRBV7-8 and J is TRBJ2-1; tentatively, D is TRBD1 (5 bases). From germline, CDR1 is SGHVS and CDR2 FQNEAQ. Trimming stripped 4 bases from V and 5 bases from J, with 21 bases between. The CDR3 has 17 residues. CDR3 coding DNA: TGTGCCAGCAGCTCTGGGCAGGGAAATCTTATACACAATGAGCAGTTCTTC. This codes for CASSSGQGNLIHNEQFF. Based on the CDR3 plus reference TRBV7-8 and TRBJ2-1, the full variable domain is GAGVSQSPRYKVAKRGQDVALRCDPISGHVSLFWYQQALGQGPEFLTYFQNEAQLDKSGLPSDRFFAERPEGSVSTLKIQRTQQEDSAVYLCASSSGQGNLIHNEQFFGPGTRLTVL.

The genes are TRBV7-6 and TRBJ2-4; 9 nucleotides align to TRBD2. After removal of 5 bases from V and 7 bases from J, the junction contained 9 bases not matched to a gene. Per germline, CDR1 SGHVS and CDR2 FNYEAQ. The CDR3 covers 15 residues. This CDR3 is CASSIGTSPRNIQYF. Written as DNA, the CDR3 is TGTGCCAGCAGCATTGGGACTAGCCCTAGGAACATTCAGTACTTC.

CDR3 loop: CASSPLGGLANYGYTF. The CDR3 coding sequence is TGTGCCAGCAGCCCCCTAGGGGGCCTTGCTAACTATGGCTACACCTTC. This chain joins TRBV11-2 and TRBJ1-2; 7 bases align to TRBD1. V dropped 5 bases and J dropped 0; count of bases not matched to a gene: 9. CDR1 SGHAT and CDR2 FQNNGV come from the germline V gene. This CDR3 is 16 amino acids long.

This rearrangement joins TRBV29-1 to TRBJ2-3, with D perhaps matching TRBD2 (7 bases). Trimming cost V 4 bases and J 1 base, with 15 bases left between them. Germline loops: CDR1 SQVTM, CDR2 ANQGSEA. This CDR3 is built from 15 residues. CDR3 nucleotides: TGCAGCGTTGGGGGTGGGGGGGCAGGCACAGATACGCAGTATTTT. It is translated as CSVGGGGAGTDTQYF.

This clone appeared once. V is TRBV6-6 and J is TRBJ2-7, with TRBD2 identical over 8 bases. Germline V gives CDR1 MNHNY, CDR2 SVGAGI (reference sequence). V was pared by 2 bases and J by 0 bases, with 6 bases of the junction left unmatched. This CDR3 region has 16 residues. CDR3 coding DNA: TGTGCCAGCAGTTACGGGGCTAGCGGGTTCTCCTACGAGCAGTACTTC. Its translation is CASSYGASGFSYEQYF.

The chain has TRBV10-3 and TRBJ2-7; tentative D call: TRBD2 (6 bases). The CDR3 spans 16 residues. Looked up from germline, CDR1 is ENHRY and CDR2 is SYGVKD. Trimming pared 6 bases from V and 6 bases from J, leaving 24 bases between. The CDR3 reads CAISEGSLFGSSEQYF. For the CDR3, the DNA is TGTGCCATCAGCGAGGGTTCGCTTTTCGGGAGTTCCGAGCAGTACTTC.

The chain links TRBV4-1 to TRBJ2-5; 9 bases map to TRBD2. The V and J ends lost 4 bases and 6 bases, in that order; junction bases with no gene match: 9. This CDR3 has 15 amino acids. The germline V gene has CDR1 MGHRA and CDR2 YSYEKL. Written as DNA, the CDR3 is TGCGCCAGCAGCCCCCCGGGACTAGCTGTTAAGACCCAGTACTTC. This codes for CASSPPGLAVKTQYF.

The rearrangement joins TRBV7-6 to TRBJ2-7; D is perhaps TRBD1 (5 bases). V lost 1 base to trimming and J lost 4 bases, with 14 bases between them. The germline V gene has CDR1 SGHVS and CDR2 FNYEAQ. There are 15 residues in the CDR3. CDR3 loop: CASSLDFDSPYEQYF. CDR3 in DNA: TGTGCCAGCAGCTTAGATTTCGACAGTCCGTACGAGCAGTACTTC.

The J gene is TRBJ1-5, the V gene TRBV27, with TRBD1 as a possible D gene (5 bases). This CDR3 is 16 amino acids long. The V end was cut by 7 bases, the J end by 4 bases, with 20 bases between. CDR1 and CDR2 from the germline V gene are MNHEY and SMNVEV (reference sequence). The CDR3 loop reads CASKAEQAPQNQPQHF. The DNA of the CDR3 is TGTGCCAGCAAAGCCGAACAGGCGCCTCAGAATCAGCCCCAGCATTTT.

The rearrangement links TRBV5-4 to TRBJ1-3; D perhaps matches TRBD1 (6 bases). Trimming stripped 3 bases from V and 4 bases from J, with 14 bases between. CDR3 length equals 15 residues. The germline V gene encodes CDR1 SGHNT and CDR2 YYREEE (reference sequence). This CDR3 is CASSWETGSGNTIYF. The CDR3, as DNA: TGTGCCAGCAGCTGGGAGACAGGCTCAGGAAACACCATATATTTT.

CDR3 in DNA: TGTGCCAGCAAGGGGAACCAAGAGACCCAGTACTTC. It specifies CASKGNQETQYF. The rearrangement links TRBV6-5 to TRBJ2-5; TRBD1 might be the D (5 bases). Germline V gene lookup returns CDR1 MNHEY and CDR2 SVGAGI. Trimming took 7 bases from V and 0 from J, leaving 6 bases between them. The CDR3 is made up of 12 amino acids.

This sequence joins TRBV7-2 and TRBJ2-6, with TRBD1 matching 7 bases. With 7 bases clipped from V and 2 bases from J, the junction kept 8 bases outside the gene matches. Per the germline V gene, CDR1 is SGHTA and CDR2 is FQGNSA. The CDR3 runs to 16 residues. As DNA, the CDR3 is TGTGCCAGCATTGACAGGGTGAACGCTGGGGCCAACGTCCTGACTTTC. Amino acids: CASIDRVNAGANVLTF.

The CDR3 here is CASLNRGNTEAFF. In nucleotides, the CDR3 is TGTGCCAGCCTAAACAGGGGAAACACTGAAGCTTTCTTT. The V call is TRBV13, the J call TRBJ1-1; 7 positions match TRBD1. CDR1 is PRHDT and CDR2 is FYEKMQ in the germline V gene (reference sequence). V was pared by 8 bases and J by 2 bases, with 5 bases of the junction left unmatched. The CDR3 runs to 13 residues.

V and J are TRBV4-1 and TRBJ2-3, with D perhaps TRBD2 (5 bases). CDR3 length: 15 residues. The germline CDR1 and CDR2 sequences are MGHRA and YSYEKL. Between the trimmed V and J ends, which lost 4 bases and 2 bases, there was a span of 13 bases. CDR3 bases: TGCGCCAGCAGCCGCCTCGGGGTCGACACAGATACGCAGTATTTT. Amino acids: CASSRLGVDTDTQYF.

This chain links TRBV7-9 with TRBJ1-2; 9 bases map to TRBD1. Germline V gene data show CDR1 as SEHNR and CDR2 as FQNEAQ (reference sequence). CDR3 length: 14 amino acids. J was trimmed by 6 bases and V by 5 bases; bases with no gene match: 7. This CDR3 is CASSTTGGKNGYTF. CDR3 in DNA: TGTGCCAGCAGCACGACAGGGGGAAAAAATGGCTACACCTTC.

The V gene is TRBV6-8, the J gene TRBJ2-3; D remains ambiguous. This CDR3 has 15 amino acids. Looked up from germline, CDR1 is MNHGY and CDR2 is SAAAGT. Trimming removed 6 bases at V and 10 bases at J, with 23 bases between. As DNA, the CDR3 is TGTGCCAGCAGGGCCCTATCGGGTCCCCATTCGTCGCAGTATTTT. Encoded protein: CASRALSGPHSSQYF.

The J gene is TRBJ2-6, the V gene TRBV9, with TRBD2 matching 7 bases. Germline assignment: CDR1 SGDLS and CDR2 YYNGEE. The CDR3 covers 17 residues. V was clipped by 0 bases and J by 2 bases; unmatched bases: 5. CDR3: CASSVGAGRAGANVLTF. DNA of the CDR3: TGTGCCAGCAGCGTAGGGGCAGGGAGGGCTGGGGCCAACGTCCTGACTTTC.